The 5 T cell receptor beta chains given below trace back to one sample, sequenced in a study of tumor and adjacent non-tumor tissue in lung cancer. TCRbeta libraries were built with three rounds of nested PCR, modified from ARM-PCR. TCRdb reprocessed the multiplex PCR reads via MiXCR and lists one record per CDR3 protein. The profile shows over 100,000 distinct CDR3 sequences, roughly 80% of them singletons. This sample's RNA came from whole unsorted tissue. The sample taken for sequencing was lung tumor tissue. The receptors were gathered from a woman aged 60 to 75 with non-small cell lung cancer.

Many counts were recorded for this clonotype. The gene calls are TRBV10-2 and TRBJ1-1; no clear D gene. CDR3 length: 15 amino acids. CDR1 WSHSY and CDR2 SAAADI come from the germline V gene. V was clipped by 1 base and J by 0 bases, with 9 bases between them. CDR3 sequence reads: CASSEWSTLNTEAFF. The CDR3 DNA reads TGCGCCAGCAGTGAGTGGAGCACTCTGAACACTGAAGCTTTCTTT.

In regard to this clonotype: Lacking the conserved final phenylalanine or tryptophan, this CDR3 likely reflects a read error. DNA of the CDR3: TGCGCCAGCAATGAGTGGAGGACTCTGAACACTGAAGCTTTCTCT. Translating it yields CASNEWRTLNTEAFS. The rearrangement uses TRBV10-2 and TRBJ1-1; no reliable D call. Looked up from germline, CDR1 is WSHSY and CDR2 is SAAADI. The CDR3 totals 15 residues.

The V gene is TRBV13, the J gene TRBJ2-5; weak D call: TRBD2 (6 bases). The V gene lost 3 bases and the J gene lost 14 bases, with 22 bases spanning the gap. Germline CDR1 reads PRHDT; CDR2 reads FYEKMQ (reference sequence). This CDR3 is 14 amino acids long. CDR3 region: CASSFGGLEETHYF. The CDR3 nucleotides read TGTGCCAGCAGCTTCGGGGGATTGGAGGAGACACATTACTTC.

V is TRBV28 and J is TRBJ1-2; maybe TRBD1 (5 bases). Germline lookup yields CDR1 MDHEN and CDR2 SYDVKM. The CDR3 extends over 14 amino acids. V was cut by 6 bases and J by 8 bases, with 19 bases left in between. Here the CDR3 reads CASRTRTQGFGYTF. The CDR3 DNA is TGTGCCAGCAGAACAAGAACGCAGGGATTCGGCTACACCTTC.

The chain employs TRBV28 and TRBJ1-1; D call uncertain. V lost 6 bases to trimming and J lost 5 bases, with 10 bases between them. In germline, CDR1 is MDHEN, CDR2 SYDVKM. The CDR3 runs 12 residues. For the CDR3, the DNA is TGTGCCAGCAGCCTTGAGAGGACTGAAGCTTTCTTT. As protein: CASSLERTEAFF. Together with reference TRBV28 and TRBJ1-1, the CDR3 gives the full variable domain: DVKVTQSSRYLVKRTGEKVFLECVQDMDHENMFWYRQDPGLGLRLIYFSYDVKMKEKGDIPEGYSVSREKKERFSLILESASTNQTSMYLCASSLERTEAFFGQGTRLTVV.